This TCR beta chain was documented in a study of blood T cell repertoires in COVID-19 (dated by TCRdb to the early 2020s). At the level of the whole study: Collaborator samples came from the United States, Italy and Spain and covered acute and convalescent phases of COVID-19. Subjects who had been exposed to COVID-19, were actively infected with it, or had recovered from it provided the deeply sampled blood TCRbeta repertoires that made up the dataset. Where available, HLA class I and class II types were obtained from metadata supplied by the sample provider rather than from assay-based typing. A freely available public database, intended as a resource for researchers studying the immune response to SARS-CoV-2, is where the repertoires were released. Sample metadata almost always included a de-identified subject ID, COVID-19 status, age in years and sex. The material from the prospective study consisted of cDNA or gDNA derived from T cells, B-cell-depleted T cells, or PBMCs. Samples came from the ongoing ImmuneRACE study (first 160 participants) plus 1,254 subjects from 6 global collaborators.

TCRbeta CDR3 regions were amplified from genomic DNA using the immunoSEQ Assay, a bias-controlled multiplex PCR. Concerning the study's data processing: The number of nucleated cells in each sample was estimated by amplification of reference gene primers within the assay. To quantify the absolute abundance of each unique TCRbeta CDR3 rearrangement, sequence reads were collapsed and filtered. For each sample, productive Simpson clonality was calculated as the square root of Simpson's diversity index over productive rearrangements. In its TCRdb copy, this immuneACCESS table keeps in-frame sequences only and misses some clones. Where compared with another copy, unresolved V genes explain less than half of these, and the others have no known cause. V, J and clone size were drawn from that table, and D and trimming were deduced from the DNA. The sample data list a few hundred thousand clones, and approximately 81% of these were observed just once. Of the sample, approximately 18% falls within the top ten clones.

In the germline V gene, CDR1 corresponds to SGHDT and CDR2 to YYEEEE. V gives up 4 bases and J gives up 0 bases, and the segment between their germline ends measures 7 bases. Reading from cysteine to phenylalanine, the CDR3 counts 13 amino acids. This entry keeps only the CDR3 DNA: 39 bases, framed from base 1. The paper's findings and limits, for the study overall: Clinical and demographic metadata were provided uncurated, with the amount varying by source and participant.

In the prospective study, participants were roughly 18 to 100 years old, resided in under 30 geographic areas of the United States, and were enrolled through a virtual design. To assign participants to cohorts, the prospective study relied on clinical history that participants themselves reported in a screening survey and a study questionnaire. ImmuneRACE Cohort 3 recovered participants were defined by two consecutive negative NP/OP PCR tests, healthcare professional clearance, or symptom resolution. Each participant in the prospective study had whole blood, serum and a nasopharyngeal or oropharyngeal swab collected by mobile phlebotomists. Participants in the prospective study had the option to provide additional blood draws and questionnaires over a roughly 2-month period. Blood samples from the prospective study were shipped frozen or at room temperature prior to DNA extraction. As regards this clone: This receptor's antigen is unknown. There are no base qualities to consult, and no much larger clone falls within one base.

The sequencing sample was made of PBMCs or T cells enriched from blood (not recorded which). This chain joins TRBV5-6 to TRBJ1-1, with the D gene too uncertain to name. The clonotype comes from a man aged 35 to 55 who had recovered from COVID-19. The DNA reads as follows: TGTGCCAGCAGCCTATCATTGAACACTGAAGCTTTCTTT. This gives the protein CASSLSLNTEAFF.